The 2 T cell receptor beta chains below were found in one sample sequenced in a study of blood T cell repertoires in COVID-19. Repertoires were generated with immunoSEQ multiplex PCR, while TCRdb's copy carries only in-frame clones and drops some. The sample holds 80,000 or so clones, roughly 78% seen once. Sequences were obtained from peripheral blood. Source of these receptors: a man in his 60s with acute or convalescent COVID-19.

This CDR3 reads CASSLWAGGVLGQPQHF. The CDR3 bases are TGTGCCAGCAGCTTATGGGCAGGGGGCGTTTTGGGGCAGCCCCAGCATTTT. The chain joins TRBV7-2 to TRBJ1-5, with TRBD1 identical over 8 bases. This CDR3 is built from 17 residues. V trimming: 2 bases; J trimming: 7 bases; junction bases outside the gene matches: 13. The V gene's germline CDR1 is SGHTA and CDR2 FQGNSA.

The chain has TRBV11-3 and TRBJ2-1, with D tentatively TRBD2 (6 bases). Germline-derived CDR1 and CDR2 are SGHNT and YENEEA. V was shortened by 5 bases and J by 10 bases, with 18 bases between the two germline ends. This CDR3 has 14 residues. CDR3 in DNA: TGTGCCAGCAGCGCAAGGGACGGGAGCGTGGAGCAGTTCTTC. Residues: CASSARDGSVEQFF.